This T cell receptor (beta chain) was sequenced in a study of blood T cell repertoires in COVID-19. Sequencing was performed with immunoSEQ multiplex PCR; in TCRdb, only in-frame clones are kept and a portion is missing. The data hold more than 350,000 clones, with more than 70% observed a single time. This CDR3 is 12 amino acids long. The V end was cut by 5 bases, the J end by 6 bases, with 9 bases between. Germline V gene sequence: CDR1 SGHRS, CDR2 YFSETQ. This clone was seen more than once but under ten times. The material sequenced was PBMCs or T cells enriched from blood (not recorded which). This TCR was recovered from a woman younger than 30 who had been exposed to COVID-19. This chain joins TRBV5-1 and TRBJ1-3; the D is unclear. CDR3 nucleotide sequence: TGCGCCAGCAGGAGGGATGAAAACACCATATATTTT. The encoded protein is CASRRDENTIYF.